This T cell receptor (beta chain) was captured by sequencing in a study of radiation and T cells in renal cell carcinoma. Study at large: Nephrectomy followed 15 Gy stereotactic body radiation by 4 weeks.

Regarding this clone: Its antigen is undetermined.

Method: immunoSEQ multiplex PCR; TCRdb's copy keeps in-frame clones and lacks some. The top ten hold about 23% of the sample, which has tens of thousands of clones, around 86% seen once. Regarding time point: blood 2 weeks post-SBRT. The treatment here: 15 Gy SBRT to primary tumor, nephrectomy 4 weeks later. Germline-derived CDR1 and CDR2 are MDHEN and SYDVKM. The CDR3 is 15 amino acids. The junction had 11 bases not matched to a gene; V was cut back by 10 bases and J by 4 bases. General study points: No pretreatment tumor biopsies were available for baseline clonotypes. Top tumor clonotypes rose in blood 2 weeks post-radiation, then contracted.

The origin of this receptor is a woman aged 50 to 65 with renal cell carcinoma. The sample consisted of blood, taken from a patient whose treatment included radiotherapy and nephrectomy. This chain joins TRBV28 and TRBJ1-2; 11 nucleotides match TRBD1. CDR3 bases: TGTGCCACACCGTTCCGGGACAGGGGGTCCTATGGCTACACCTTC. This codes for CATPFRDRGSYGYTF.